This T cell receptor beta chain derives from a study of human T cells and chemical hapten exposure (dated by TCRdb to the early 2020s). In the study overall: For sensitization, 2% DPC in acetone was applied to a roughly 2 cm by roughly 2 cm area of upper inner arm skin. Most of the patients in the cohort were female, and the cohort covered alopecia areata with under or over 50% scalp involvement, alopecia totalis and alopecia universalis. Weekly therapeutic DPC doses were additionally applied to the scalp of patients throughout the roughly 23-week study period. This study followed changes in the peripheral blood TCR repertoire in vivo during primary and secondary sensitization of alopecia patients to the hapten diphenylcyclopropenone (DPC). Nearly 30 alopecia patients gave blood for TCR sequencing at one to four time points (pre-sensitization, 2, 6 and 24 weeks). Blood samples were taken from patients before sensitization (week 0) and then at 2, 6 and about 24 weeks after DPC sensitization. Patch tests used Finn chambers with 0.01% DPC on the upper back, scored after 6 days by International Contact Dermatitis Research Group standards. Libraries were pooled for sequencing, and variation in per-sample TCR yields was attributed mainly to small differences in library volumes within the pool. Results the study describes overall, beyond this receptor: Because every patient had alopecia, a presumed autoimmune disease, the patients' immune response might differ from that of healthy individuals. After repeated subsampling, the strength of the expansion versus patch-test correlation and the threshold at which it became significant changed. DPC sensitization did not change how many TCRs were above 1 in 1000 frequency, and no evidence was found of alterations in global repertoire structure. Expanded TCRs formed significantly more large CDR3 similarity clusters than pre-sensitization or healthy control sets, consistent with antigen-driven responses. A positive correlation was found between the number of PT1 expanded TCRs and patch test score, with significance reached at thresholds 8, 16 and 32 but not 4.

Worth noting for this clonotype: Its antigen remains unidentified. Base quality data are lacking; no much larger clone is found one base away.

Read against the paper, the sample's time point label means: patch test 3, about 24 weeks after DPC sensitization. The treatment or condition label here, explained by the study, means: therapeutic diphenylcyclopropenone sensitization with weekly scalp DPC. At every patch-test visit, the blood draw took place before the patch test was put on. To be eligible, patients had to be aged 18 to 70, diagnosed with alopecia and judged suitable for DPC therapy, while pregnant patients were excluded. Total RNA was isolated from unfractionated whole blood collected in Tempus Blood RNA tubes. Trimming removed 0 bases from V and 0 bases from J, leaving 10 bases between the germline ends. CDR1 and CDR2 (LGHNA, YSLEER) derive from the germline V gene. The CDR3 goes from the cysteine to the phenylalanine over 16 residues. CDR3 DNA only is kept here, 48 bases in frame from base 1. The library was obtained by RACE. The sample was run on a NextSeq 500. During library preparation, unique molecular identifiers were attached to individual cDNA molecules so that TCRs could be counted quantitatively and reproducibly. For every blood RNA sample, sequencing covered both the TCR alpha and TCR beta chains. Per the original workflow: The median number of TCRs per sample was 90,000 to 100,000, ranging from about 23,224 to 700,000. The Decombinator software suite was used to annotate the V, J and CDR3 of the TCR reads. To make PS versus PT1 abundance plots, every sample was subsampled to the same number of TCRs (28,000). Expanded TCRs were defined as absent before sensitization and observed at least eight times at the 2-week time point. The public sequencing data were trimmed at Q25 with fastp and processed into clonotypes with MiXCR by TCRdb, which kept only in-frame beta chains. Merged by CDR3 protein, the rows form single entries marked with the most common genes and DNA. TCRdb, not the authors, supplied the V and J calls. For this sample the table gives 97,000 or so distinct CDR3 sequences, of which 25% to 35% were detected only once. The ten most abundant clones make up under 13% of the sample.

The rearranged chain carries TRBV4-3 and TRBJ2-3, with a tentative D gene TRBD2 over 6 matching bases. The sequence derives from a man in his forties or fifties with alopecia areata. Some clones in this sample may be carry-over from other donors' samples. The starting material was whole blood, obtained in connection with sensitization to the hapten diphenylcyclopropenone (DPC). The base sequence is TGCGCCAGCAGCCAAGACCGGGGGATTAGCACAGATACGCAGTATTTT. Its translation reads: CASSQDRGISTDTQYF.